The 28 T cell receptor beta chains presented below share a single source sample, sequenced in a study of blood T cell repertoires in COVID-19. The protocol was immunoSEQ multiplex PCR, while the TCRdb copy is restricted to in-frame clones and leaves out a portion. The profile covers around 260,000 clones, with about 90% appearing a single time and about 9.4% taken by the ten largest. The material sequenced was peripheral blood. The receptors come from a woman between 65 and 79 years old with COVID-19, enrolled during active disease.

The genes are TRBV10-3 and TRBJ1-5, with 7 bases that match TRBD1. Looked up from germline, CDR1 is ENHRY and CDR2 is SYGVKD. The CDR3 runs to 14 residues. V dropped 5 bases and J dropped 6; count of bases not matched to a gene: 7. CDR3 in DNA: TGTGCCATCAGTCCCGACAGGGTGGGTCAGCCCCAGCATTTT. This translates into CAISPDRVGQPQHF.

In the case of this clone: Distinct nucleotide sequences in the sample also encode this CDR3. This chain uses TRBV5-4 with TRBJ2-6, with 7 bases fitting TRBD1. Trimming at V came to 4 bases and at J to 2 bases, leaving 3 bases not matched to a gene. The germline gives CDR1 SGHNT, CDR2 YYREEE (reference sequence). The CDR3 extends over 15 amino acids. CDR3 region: CASSLDRAGANVLTF. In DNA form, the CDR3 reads TGTGCCAGCAGCCTCGACAGGGCTGGGGCCAACGTCCTGACTTTC.

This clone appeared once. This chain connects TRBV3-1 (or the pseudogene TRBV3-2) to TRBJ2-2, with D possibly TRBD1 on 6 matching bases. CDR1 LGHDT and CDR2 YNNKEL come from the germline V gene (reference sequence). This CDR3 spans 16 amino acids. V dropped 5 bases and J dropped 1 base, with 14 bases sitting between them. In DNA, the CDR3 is TGTGCCAGCAGCGATAAGGGACAAAAGAACACCGGGGAGCTGTTTTTT. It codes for CASSDKGQKNTGELFF.

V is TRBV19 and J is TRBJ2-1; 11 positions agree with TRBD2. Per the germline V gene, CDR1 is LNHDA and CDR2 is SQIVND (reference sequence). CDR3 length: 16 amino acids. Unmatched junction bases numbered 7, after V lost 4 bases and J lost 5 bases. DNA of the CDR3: TGTGCCAGTAGTACCGTTAGCGGGAGGGCCGACAATGAGCAGTTCTTC. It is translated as CASSTVSGRADNEQFF.

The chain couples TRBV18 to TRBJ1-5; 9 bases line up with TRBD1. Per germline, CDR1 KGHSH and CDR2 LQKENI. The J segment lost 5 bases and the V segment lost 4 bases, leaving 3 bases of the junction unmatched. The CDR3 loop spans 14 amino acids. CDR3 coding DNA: TGTGCCAGCTCACTACGACAGGGGGATCAGCCCCAGCATTTT. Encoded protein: CASSLRQGDQPQHF.

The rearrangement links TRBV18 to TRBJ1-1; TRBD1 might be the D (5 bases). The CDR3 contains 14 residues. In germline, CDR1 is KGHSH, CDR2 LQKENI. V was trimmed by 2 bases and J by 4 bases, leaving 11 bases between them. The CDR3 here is CASSPGEGSTEAFF. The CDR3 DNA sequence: TGTGCCAGCTCACCAGGGGAGGGGAGCACTGAAGCTTTCTTT.

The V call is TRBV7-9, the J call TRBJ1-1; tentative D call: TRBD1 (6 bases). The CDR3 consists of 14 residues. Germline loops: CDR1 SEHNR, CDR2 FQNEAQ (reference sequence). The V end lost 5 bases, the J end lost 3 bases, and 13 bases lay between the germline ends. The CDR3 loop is CASSQGRGDTEAFF. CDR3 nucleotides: TGTGCCAGCAGCCAGGGGAGGGGGGACACTGAAGCTTTCTTT.

The CDR3 nucleotides are TGTGCCACCAGCAGAGAGTACGGCCGACAGCCGAACACTGAAGCTTTCTTT. Translating gives CATSREYGRQPNTEAFF. The chain recombines TRBV15 with TRBJ1-1, with D tentatively TRBD1 (5 bases). The CDR3 is 17 amino acids. The V end was cut by 0 bases, the J end by 1 base, with 15 bases between. Germline-derived CDR1 and CDR2 are LNHNV and YYDKDF (reference sequence).

CDR3 coding DNA: TGTGCCACTGGAGGCCGGGCCTCCCCTGGGGGCAATCAGCCCCAGCATTTT. It codes for CATGGRASPGGNQPQHF. The rearrangement links TRBV10-3 to TRBJ1-5; no reliable D call. The CDR3 has 17 residues. From germline, CDR1 is ENHRY and CDR2 SYGVKD. Trimming removed 10 bases at V and 2 bases at J, with 24 bases between.

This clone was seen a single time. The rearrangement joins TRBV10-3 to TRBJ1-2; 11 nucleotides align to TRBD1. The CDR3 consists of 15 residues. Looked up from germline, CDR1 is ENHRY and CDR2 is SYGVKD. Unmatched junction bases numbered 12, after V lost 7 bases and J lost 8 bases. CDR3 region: CAIKQPGTGGMGYTF. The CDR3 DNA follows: TGTGCCATCAAGCAGCCCGGGACAGGGGGTATGGGCTACACCTTC.

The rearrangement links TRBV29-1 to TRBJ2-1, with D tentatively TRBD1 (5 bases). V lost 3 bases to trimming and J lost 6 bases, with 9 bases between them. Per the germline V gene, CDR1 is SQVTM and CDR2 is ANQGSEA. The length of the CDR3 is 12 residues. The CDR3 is CSVESRANEQFF. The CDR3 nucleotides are TGCAGCGTTGAGTCCAGGGCCAATGAGCAGTTCTTC.

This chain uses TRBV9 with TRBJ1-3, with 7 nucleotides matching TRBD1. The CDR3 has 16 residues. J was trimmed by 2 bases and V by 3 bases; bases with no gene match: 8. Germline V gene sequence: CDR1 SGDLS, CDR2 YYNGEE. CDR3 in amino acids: CASSGHWDSTGNTIYF. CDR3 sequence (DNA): TGTGCCAGCAGCGGACACTGGGACAGTACTGGAAACACCATATATTTT. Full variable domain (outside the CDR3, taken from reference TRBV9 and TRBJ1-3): DSGVTQTPKHLITATGQRVTLRCSPRSGDLSVYWYQQSLDQGLQFLIQYYNGEERAKGNILERFSAQQFPDLHSELNLSSLELGDSALYFCASSGHWDSTGNTIYFGEGSWLTVV.

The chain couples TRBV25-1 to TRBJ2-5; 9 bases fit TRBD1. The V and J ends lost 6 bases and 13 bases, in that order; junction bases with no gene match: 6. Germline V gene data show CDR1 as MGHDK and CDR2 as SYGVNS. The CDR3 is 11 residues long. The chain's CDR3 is CASSDRDRVYF. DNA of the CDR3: TGTGCCAGCAGCGACCGGGACAGGGTGTACTTC.

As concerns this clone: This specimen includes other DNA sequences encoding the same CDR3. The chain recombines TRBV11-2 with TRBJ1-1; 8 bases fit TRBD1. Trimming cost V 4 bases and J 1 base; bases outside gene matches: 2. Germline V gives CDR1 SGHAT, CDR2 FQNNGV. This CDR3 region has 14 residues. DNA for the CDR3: TGTGCCAGCAGCTCAACAGGGGGGAACACTGAAGCTTTCTTT. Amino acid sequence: CASSSTGGNTEAFF.

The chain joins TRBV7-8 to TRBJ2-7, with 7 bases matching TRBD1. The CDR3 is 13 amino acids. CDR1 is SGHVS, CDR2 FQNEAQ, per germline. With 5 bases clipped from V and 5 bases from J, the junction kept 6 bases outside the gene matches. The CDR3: CASSAGTVHEQYF. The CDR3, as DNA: TGTGCCAGCAGCGCAGGGACAGTCCACGAGCAGTACTTC.

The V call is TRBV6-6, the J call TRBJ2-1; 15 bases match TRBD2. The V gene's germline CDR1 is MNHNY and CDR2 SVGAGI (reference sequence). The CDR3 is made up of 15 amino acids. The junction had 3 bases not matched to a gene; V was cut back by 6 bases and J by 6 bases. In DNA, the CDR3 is TGTGCCAGCAGAGCGGGACTAGCGGGAGGCAATGAGCAGTTCTTC. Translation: CASRAGLAGGNEQFF.

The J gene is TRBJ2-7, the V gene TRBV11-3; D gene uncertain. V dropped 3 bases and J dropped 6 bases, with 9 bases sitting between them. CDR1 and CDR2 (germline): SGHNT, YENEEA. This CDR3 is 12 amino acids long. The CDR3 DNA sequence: TGTGCCAGCAGCTTGACATCTACCGAGCAGTACTTC. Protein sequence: CASSLTSTEQYF.

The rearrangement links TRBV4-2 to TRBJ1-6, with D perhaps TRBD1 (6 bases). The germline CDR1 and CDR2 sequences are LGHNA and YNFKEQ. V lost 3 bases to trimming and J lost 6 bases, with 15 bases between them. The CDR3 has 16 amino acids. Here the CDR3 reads CASSHNAGALNSPLHF. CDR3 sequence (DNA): TGTGCCAGCAGCCACAACGCAGGGGCGCTTAATTCACCCCTCCACTTT.

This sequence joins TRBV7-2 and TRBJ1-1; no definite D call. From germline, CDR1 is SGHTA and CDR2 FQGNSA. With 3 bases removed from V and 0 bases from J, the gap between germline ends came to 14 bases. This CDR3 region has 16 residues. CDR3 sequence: CASSLGMRNLNTEAFF. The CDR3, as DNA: TGTGCCAGCAGCTTGGGTATGAGGAACCTGAACACTGAAGCTTTCTTT.

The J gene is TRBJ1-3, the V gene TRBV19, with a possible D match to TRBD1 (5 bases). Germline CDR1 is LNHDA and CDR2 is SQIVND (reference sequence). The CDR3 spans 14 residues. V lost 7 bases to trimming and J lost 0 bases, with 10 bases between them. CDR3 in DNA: TGTGCCAGTATTCAGGGTTACTCTGGAAACACCATATATTTT. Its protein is CASIQGYSGNTIYF.

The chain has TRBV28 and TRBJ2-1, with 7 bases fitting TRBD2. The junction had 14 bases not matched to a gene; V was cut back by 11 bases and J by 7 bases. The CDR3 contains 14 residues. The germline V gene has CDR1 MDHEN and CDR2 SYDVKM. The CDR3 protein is CASREVTSPNEQFF. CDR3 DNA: TGTGCCTCAAGGGAGGTGACTAGCCCTAATGAGCAGTTCTTC. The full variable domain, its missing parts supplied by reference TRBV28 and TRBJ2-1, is DVKVTQSSRYLVKRTGEKVFLECVQDMDHENMFWYRQDPGLGLRLIYFSYDVKMKEKGDIPEGYSVSREKKERFSLILESASTNQTSMYLCASREVTSPNEQFFGPGTRLTVL.

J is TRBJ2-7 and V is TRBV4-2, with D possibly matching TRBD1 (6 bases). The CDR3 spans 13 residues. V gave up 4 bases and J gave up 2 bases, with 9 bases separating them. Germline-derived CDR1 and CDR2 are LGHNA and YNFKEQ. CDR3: CASSPQGPYEQYF. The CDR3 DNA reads TGTGCCAGCAGCCCACAGGGCCCCTACGAGCAGTACTTC.

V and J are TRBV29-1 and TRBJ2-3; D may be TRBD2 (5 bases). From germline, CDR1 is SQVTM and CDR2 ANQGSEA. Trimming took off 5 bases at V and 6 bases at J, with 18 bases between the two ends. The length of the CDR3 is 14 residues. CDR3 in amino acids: CSVTEEGIADTQYF. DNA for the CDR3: TGCAGCGTTACGGAAGAGGGCATCGCGGATACGCAGTATTTT.

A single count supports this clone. This CDR3 reads CASKQAGGVWNEQFF. The DNA for the CDR3 is TGTGCCAGCAAGCAGGCGGGAGGGGTTTGGAATGAGCAGTTCTTC. The rearrangement joins TRBV7-8 to TRBJ2-1; 9 nucleotides match TRBD2. This CDR3 comprises 15 residues. Trimming took 7 bases from V and 7 from J; bases not matched to a gene: 11. From germline, CDR1 is SGHVS and CDR2 FQNEAQ.

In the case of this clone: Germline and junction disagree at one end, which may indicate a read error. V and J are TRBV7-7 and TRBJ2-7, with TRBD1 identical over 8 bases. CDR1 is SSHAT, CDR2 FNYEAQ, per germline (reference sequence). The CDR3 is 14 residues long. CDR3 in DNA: TGTGCTAGCAGCCCCAAGACAGGGGCCTACGAGCAGTACTTC. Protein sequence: CASSPKTGAYEQYF.

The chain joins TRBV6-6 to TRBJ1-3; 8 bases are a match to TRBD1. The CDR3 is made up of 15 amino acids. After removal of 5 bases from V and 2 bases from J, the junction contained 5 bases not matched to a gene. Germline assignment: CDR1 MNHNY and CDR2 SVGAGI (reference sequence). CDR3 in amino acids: CASSPGQGAGNTIYF. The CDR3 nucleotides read TGTGCCAGCAGTCCCGGACAGGGAGCTGGAAACACCATATATTTT.

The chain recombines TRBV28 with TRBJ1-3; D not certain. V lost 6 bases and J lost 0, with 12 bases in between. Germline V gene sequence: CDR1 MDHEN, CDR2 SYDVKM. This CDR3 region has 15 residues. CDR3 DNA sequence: TGTGCCAGCAGGCCGCCGGGGTTCTCTGGAAACACCATATATTTT. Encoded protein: CASRPPGFSGNTIYF. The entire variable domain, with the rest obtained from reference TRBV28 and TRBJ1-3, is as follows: DVKVTQSSRYLVKRTGEKVFLECVQDMDHENMFWYRQDPGLGLRLIYFSYDVKMKEKGDIPEGYSVSREKKERFSLILESASTNQTSMYLCASRPPGFSGNTIYFGEGSWLTVV.

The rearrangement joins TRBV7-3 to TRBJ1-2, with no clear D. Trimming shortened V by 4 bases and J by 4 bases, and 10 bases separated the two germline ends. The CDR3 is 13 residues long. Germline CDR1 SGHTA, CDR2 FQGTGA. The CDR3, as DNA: TGTGCCAGCAGCTCGCGGCCGGGCTATGGCTACACCTTC. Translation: CASSSRPGYGYTF.